Below, 10 T cell receptor beta chains from the same sample are listed, as sequenced in a study of cytomegalovirus exposure and HLA in healthy donors. In the PCR, 60 Vbeta and 13 Jbeta primers were used. The data were produced by immunoSEQ multiplex PCR, yet TCRdb's version contains in-frame clones alone and is incomplete. The sample comprises just under 150,000 clones, roughly 80% of which are singletons, and 2.5% to 3.5% rests with the top ten. Sequencing was performed on PBMCs. The receptors were gathered from a young woman in good health and CMV-seronegative.

The V and J genes are TRBV2 and TRBJ1-4; 8 bases line up with TRBD1. Germline CDR1 SNHLY, CDR2 FYNNEI. The V and J ends lost 6 bases and 3 bases, in that order; junction bases with no gene match: 15. The CDR3 is made up of 18 amino acids. CDR3 residues: CASRYTGTGFLSNEKLFF. In DNA, the CDR3 is TGTGCCAGCAGATATACCGGGACAGGTTTTCTTTCTAATGAAAAACTGTTTTTT.

The chain joins TRBV28 to TRBJ2-7, with 11 bases fitting TRBD2. The CDR3 runs 16 residues. The V segment lost 1 base and the J segment 1 base; nucleotides outside the gene matches: 3. Looked up from germline, CDR1 is MDHEN and CDR2 is SYDVKM. The CDR3 spells CASSLSGTSGSYEQYF. The CDR3 nucleotides read TGTGCCAGCAGTTTATCCGGGACTAGCGGATCCTACGAGCAGTACTTC.

The V and J genes are TRBV4-2 and TRBJ1-4, with 8 positions matching TRBD1. CDR1 LGHNA and CDR2 YNFKEQ come from the germline V gene. The junction had 5 bases not matched to a gene; V was cut back by 4 bases and J by 7 bases. This CDR3 region has 14 residues. In nucleotides, the CDR3 is TGTGCCAGCAGCCCTTCGCAGGGGGCTGAAAAACTGTTTTTT. Protein sequence: CASSPSQGAEKLFF.

The chain joins TRBV14 to TRBJ2-5, with D uncertain. The end of the DNA fits TRBJ2-7 better, so the J call may be wrong. CDR3 length: 13 residues. Germline V lookup: CDR1 SGHDN, CDR2 FVKESK. The CDR3 DNA is TGTGCCAGCAGCCAAGACACCTCCTACGAGCAGTACTTC. It translates to CASSQDTSYEQYF.

This sequence joins TRBV7-9 and TRBJ2-5, with a possible D match to TRBD1 (5 bases). Germline CDR1 is SEHNR and CDR2 is FQNEAQ (reference sequence). The CDR3 length is 12 residues. The V end lost 2 bases, the J end lost 5 bases, and 6 bases lay between the germline ends. The CDR3 is CASSLNRETQYF. As DNA, the CDR3 is TGTGCCAGCAGCTTAAACAGGGAGACCCAGTACTTC.

This rearrangement joins TRBV30 to TRBJ2-5, with D possibly TRBD2 on 7 matching bases. The V gene's germline CDR1 is GTSNPN and CDR2 SVGIG (reference sequence). Trimming stripped 0 bases from V and 5 bases from J, with 13 bases between. The CDR3 length is 14 residues. CDR3 DNA sequence: TGTGCCTGGAGTGTAGGGGGGGGCGAGGAGACCCAGTACTTC. This encodes CAWSVGGGEETQYF.

This clone was counted only a few times. The rearrangement uses TRBV11-3 and TRBJ2-7, with a weak D call TRBD1 (6 bases). Per germline, CDR1 SGHNT and CDR2 YENEEA. V dropped 5 bases and J dropped 0 bases, with 11 bases sitting between them. CDR3 length: 14 residues. Here the CDR3 DNA reads TGTGCCAGCAGCGGTTCCAGGGGCTCCTACGAGCAGTACTTC. Protein: CASSGSRGSYEQYF.

The chain links TRBV19 to TRBJ1-2, with D possibly being TRBD1 (6 bases). V was shortened by 1 base and J by 6 bases, with 9 bases between the two germline ends. CDR3 length: 13 residues. CDR1 and CDR2 (germline): LNHDA, SQIVND (reference sequence). The DNA for the CDR3 is TGTGCCAGTAGTATAGTGGCAGGGGATGGCTACACCTTC. This codes for CASSIVAGDGYTF.

The chain has TRBV21-1 and TRBJ1-1; the table names TRBD1, a call not compared with the DNA. TRBV21-1 is a recognized pseudogene. The CDR3 is 17 amino acids. Written as DNA, the CDR3 is TGTGCCAGCAGCAAAGATGACAGGGGGTCCCTCAACACTGAAGCTTTCTTT. This encodes CASSKDDRGSLNTEAFF.

The chain uses TRBV4-1 and TRBJ2-3; 9 bases match TRBD2. V dropped 1 base and J dropped 0; count of bases not matched to a gene: 5. Per the germline V gene, CDR1 is MGHRA and CDR2 is YSYEKL. The CDR3 contains 17 residues. Written as DNA, the CDR3 is TGCGCCAGCAGCCAAGTACGACTAGCGGACAGCACAGATACGCAGTATTTT. Protein product: CASSQVRLADSTDTQYF.